A single sample is the source of the 7 T cell receptor beta chains below, sequenced in a study of T cell responses to AZD1222 COVID-19 vaccine. Here immunoSEQ multiplex PCR was the method, and the copy in TCRdb shows in-frame clones only, minus some. Among about 150,000 clones listed, approximately 91% were seen once. This specimen was peripheral blood, taken 28 days after the second AZD1222 dose. The receptors derive from an adult who received the AZD1222 COVID-19 vaccine.

In this sample, this clone turned up once. This sequence joins TRBV5-1 and TRBJ1-5, with 8 bases lining up with TRBD1. The CDR3 covers 15 residues. Germline CDR1 and CDR2: SGHRS and YFSETQ. V lost 4 bases, J lost 1 base, and 4 bases stayed unmatched. This CDR3 is CASSEQGGSNQPQHF. Here the CDR3 DNA reads TGCGCCAGCAGCGAACAGGGGGGAAGCAATCAGCCCCAGCATTTT.

This rearrangement joins TRBV21-1 to TRBJ1-3; TRBD1 reflects the table's D call only, with no check against the DNA. TRBV21-1 is annotated as a pseudogene. The CDR3 extends over 16 amino acids. The CDR3 here is CASSSRDRVYGNTIYF. CDR3 sequence (DNA): TGTGCCAGCAGCTCCCGGGACAGGGTGTATGGAAACACCATATATTTT.

The chain recombines TRBV30 with TRBJ1-5; perhaps TRBD1 as D (5 bases). The CDR3 extends over 16 amino acids. Germline CDR1 and CDR2: GTSNPN and SVGIG (reference sequence). V dropped 1 base and J dropped 2 bases, with 15 bases sitting between them. The CDR3 DNA sequence: TGTGCCTGGAGTGGAGGGGCCCCGGGGGGCAATCAGCCCCAGCATTTT. Translated, it gives CAWSGGAPGGNQPQHF.

This chain connects TRBV7-9 to TRBJ2-1, with D possibly being TRBD1 (5 bases). This CDR3 spans 15 amino acids. V lost 2 bases and J lost 1, with 9 bases in between. Germline CDR1 SEHNR, CDR2 FQNEAQ (reference sequence). CDR3 sequence: CASSLKGKSYNEQFF. The CDR3 DNA is TGTGCCAGCAGCTTAAAGGGGAAATCCTACAATGAGCAGTTCTTC.

The chain joins TRBV6-1 to TRBJ1-2; D perhaps matches TRBD1 (6 bases). The V end lost 0 bases, the J end lost 4 bases, and 15 bases lay between the germline ends. CDR3 length: 16 residues. Germline-derived CDR1 and CDR2 are MNHNS and SASEGT. DNA for the CDR3: TGTGCCAGCAGTGAAGCAGGACAGCAAAGTCCCTATGGCTACACCTTC. This encodes CASSEAGQQSPYGYTF.

The chain links TRBV4-1 to TRBJ2-1; D uncertain. Germline V lookup: CDR1 MGHRA, CDR2 YSYEKL. This CDR3 has 13 residues. The germline V and J ends were trimmed by 0 bases and 11 bases, with 11 bases remaining between them. Here the CDR3 DNA reads TGCGCCAGCAGCCAAGAATACAGTCACCAGCAGTTCTTC. It codes for CASSQEYSHQQFF.

The rearrangement joins TRBV19 to TRBJ2-1, with D perhaps assigned TRBD1 or TRBD2 (5 bases each). The length of the CDR3 is 14 residues. In germline, CDR1 is LNHDA, CDR2 SQIVND (reference sequence). V shed 1 base and J shed 3 bases, with 7 bases lying between them. The CDR3 spells CASSIARGYNEQFF. As DNA, the CDR3 is TGTGCCAGTAGTATAGCGAGGGGCTACAATGAGCAGTTCTTC.